These T cell receptor beta chains were read from a single sample in a study of T cell responses to AZD1222 COVID-19 vaccine. Measured with immunoSEQ multiplex PCR; TCRdb has only the in-frame clones, and not every one. The sample has around 160,000 clones, about 92% seen once; the top ten hold under 2%. The source was peripheral blood, collected on day 0 of AZD1222 vaccination. The receptors shown here come from an adult in good health. CDR3s include the opening cysteine and the closing phenylalanine or tryptophan. D genes are given only for firm matches. Expanded clones are given a class, and other clones once, few, many or no size at all.

D	V	J	size	CDR3	DNA
TRBD1	TRBV5-1	TRBJ2-1	-	CASSTGQYNEQFF	TGCGCCAGCAGCACGGGACAGTACAATGAGCAGTTCTTC
-	TRBV11-3	TRBJ2-3	-	CASSLEGSTDTQYF	TGTGCCAGCAGCTTAGAAGGTAGCACAGATACGCAGTATTTT
-	TRBV7-9	TRBJ1-6	once	CASSLGTLGSPLHF	TGTGCCAGCAGCTTGGGGACACTAGGATCACCCCTCCACTTT
TRBD1	TRBV7-2	TRBJ1-3	-	CASSSGRRGLTGNTIYF	TGTGCCAGCAGCTCCGGACGGAGGGGGCTAACAGGAAACACCATATATTTT
-	TRBV5-1	TRBJ1-2	-	CASTQGGYTF	TGCGCCAGCACACAGGGCGGCTACACCTTC
TRBD2	TRBV19	TRBJ2-3	-	CASKQREGPDTQYF	TGTGCCAGTAAGCAGCGGGAGGGACCAGATACGCAGTATTTT
-	TRBV5-1	TRBJ1-1	-	CASSLTQGEGNTEAFF	TGCGCCAGCAGCTTGACTCAGGGAGAGGGGAACACTGAAGCTTTCTTT
-	TRBV7-2	TRBJ1-1	-	CASSSQQVTNTEAFF	TGTGCCAGCAGCTCGCAACAGGTTACGAACACTGAAGCTTTCTTT
-	TRBV20-1	TRBJ2-7	-	CSASNRAFGEQYF	TGCAGTGCTAGTAACAGGGCTTTTGGCGAGCAGTACTTC
-	TRBV7-2	TRBJ1-6	once	CASSRTANSPLHF	TGTGCCAGCAGCAGGACAGCTAATTCACCCCTCCACTTT
TRBD1	TRBV18	TRBJ1-5	-	CASSPGTGGNQPQHF	TGTGCCAGCTCACCAGGTACAGGGGGCAATCAGCCCCAGCATTTT